This TCR beta chain was profiled in a study of shared clonotypes between healthy human individuals. As for the study in general: In total, the donors were a couple of women and a few men aged 18 to 49. Overall study findings and caveats: Sequencing depth was a factor that was expected to affect clonotype sharing among donors. It was observed that approximately 5% of naive CD4 clonotypes were shared across a handful of donors. When compared with the clonotypes that were shared by all four sorted-subset donors, the non-shared clonotypes turned out to have lower generation probabilities.

As concerns this clone: As yet, its antigen is unknown.

V lost 4 bases to trimming and J lost 7 bases; unmatched junction nucleotides: 12. The CDR3 consists of 16 residues. Germline V gene lookup returns CDR1 LGHNA and CDR2 YSLEER. Using immunoSEQ multiplex PCR, the repertoire was profiled, and TCRdb retains in-frame clones only, with some absent. The data show a few million clones, 93% seen once. It was CD45RO-negative cells, positively selected for CCR7, that made up naive CD8 cells, with terminally differentiated effector memory CD45RA+ cells excluded. The TCR sequence derives from a young man in good health. Some clones in this sample may be carry-over from other donors' samples. Specimen: naive CD8+ T cells from PBMCs. The gene calls are TRBV4-3 and TRBJ1-4; 7 nucleotides align to TRBD1. The CDR3 coding sequence is TGCGCCAGCAGCCGAACCATACAGGGGCAGGGTGAAAAACTGTTTTTT. Translation: CASSRTIQGQGEKLFF.